The table lists the clone carrying this T cell receptor beta chain with a few counts. Its antigen is unidentified. The source of the sample is a study of T cell repertoires in aging, cancer and after chemotherapy. Trimming removed 4 bases from V and 0 bases from J; junction bases left unmatched: 3. The CDR3 runs to 15 residues. Peripheral blood genomic DNA, not sorted cells or RNA, was the template. General observations from the study: Age-matched healthy donors had significantly more diverse, less clonal blood TCR repertoires than untreated cancer patients.

TRB rearrangements spanning V, D and J were amplified using mixed TRB-A/B primers. Via MiXCR, TCRdb re-called the multiplex PCR reads, giving one row per CDR3 protein. The sample has under 8,500 distinct CDR3 sequences; around 33% are singletons. The J gene is TRBJ1-1, the V gene TRBV12-3 or TRBV12-4; 9 bases align to TRBD1. The source is a human donor in good health. The sequenced sample was blood. DNA of the CDR3: TGTGCCAGCAGTTCGGGACAGGGCTTGAACACTGAAGCTTTCTTT. Translation: CASSSGQGLNTEAFF.